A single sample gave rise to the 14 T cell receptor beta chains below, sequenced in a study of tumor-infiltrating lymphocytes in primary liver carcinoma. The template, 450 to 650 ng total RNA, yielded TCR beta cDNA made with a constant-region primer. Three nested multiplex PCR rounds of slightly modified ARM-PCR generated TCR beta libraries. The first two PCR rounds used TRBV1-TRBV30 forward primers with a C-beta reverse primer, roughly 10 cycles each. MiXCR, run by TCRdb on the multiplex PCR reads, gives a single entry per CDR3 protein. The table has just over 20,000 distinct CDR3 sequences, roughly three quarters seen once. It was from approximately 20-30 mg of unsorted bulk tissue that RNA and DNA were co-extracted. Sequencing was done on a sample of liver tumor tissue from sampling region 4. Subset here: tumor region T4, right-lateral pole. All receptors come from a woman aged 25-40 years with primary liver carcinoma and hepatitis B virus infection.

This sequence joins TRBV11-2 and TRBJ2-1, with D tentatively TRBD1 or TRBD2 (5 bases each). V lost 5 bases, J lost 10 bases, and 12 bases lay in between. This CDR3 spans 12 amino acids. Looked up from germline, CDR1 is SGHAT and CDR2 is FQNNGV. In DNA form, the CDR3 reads TGTGCCAGCAGCCTGGGACGGAAAGAGCAGTTCTTC. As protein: CASSLGRKEQFF.

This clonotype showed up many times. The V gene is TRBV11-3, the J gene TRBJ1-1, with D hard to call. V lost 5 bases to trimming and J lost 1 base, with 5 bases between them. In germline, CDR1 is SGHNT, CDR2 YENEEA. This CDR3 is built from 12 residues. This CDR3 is CASSRENTEAFF. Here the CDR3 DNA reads TGTGCCAGCAGCCGGGAGAACACTGAAGCTTTCTTT.

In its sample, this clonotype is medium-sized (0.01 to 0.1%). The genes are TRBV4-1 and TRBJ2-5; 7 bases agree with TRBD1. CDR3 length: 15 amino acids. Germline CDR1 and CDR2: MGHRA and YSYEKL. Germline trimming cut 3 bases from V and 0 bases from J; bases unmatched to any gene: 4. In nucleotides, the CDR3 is TGCGCCAGCAGCCAGGGGACAGCCTACCAAGAGACCCAGTACTTC. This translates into CASSQGTAYQETQYF.

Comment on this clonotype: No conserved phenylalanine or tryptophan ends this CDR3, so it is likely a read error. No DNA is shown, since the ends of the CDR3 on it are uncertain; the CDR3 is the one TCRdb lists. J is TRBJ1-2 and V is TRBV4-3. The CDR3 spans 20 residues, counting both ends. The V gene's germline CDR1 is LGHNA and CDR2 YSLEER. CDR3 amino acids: CASSQDEGRGRTATNYGYAI.

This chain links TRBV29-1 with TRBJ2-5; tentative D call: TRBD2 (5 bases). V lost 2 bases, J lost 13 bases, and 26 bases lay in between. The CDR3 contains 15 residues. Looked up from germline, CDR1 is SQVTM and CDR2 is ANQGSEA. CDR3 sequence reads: CSVETGRRVREIRYF. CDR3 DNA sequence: TGCAGCGTTGAAACCGGAAGGAGAGTGAGGGAGATCCGGTACTTC.

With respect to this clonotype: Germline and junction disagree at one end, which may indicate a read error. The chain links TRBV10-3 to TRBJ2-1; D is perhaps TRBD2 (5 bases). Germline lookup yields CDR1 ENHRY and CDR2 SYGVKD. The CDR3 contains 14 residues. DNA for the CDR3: TGTGCCTTCAGTCCCACGGCGAGCCGGGATGAGCAGTTATTC. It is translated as CAFSPTASRDEQLF.

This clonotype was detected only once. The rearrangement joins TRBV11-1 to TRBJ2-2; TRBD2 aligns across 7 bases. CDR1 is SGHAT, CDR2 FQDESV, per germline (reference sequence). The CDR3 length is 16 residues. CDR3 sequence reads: CVNSRVMAGVSRELFF. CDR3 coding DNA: TGTGTCAACAGCAGGGTTATGGCGGGAGTGTCCAGGGAGCTGTTTTTT.

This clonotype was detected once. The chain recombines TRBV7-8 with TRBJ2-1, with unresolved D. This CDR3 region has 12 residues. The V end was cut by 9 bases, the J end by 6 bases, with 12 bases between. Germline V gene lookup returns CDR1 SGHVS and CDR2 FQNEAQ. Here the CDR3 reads CARSRALNEQFF. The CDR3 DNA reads TGTGCCAGGAGCCGCGCTCTCAATGAGCAGTTCTTC.

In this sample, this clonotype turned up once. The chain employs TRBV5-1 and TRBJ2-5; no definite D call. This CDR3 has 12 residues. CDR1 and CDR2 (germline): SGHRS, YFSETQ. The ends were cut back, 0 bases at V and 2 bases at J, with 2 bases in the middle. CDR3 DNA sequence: TGCGCCAGCAGCTTGGGACAAGAGACCCAGTACTTC. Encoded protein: CASSLGQETQYF.

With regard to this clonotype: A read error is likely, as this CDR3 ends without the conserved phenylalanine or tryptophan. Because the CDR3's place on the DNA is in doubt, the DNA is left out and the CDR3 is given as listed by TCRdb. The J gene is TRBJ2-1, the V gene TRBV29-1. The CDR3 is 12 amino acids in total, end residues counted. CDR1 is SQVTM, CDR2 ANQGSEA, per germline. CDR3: CSTLWDYNEQSL.

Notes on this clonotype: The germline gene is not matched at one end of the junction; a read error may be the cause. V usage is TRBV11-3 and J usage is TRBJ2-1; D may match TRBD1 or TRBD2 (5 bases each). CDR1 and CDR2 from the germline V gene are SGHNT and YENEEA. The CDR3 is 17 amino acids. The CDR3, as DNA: TGTGCCAGAGGCTTAGATCTGGCAGGGAGCTCCTACAATGAGCAGTTTTTC. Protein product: CARGLDLAGSSYNEQFF.

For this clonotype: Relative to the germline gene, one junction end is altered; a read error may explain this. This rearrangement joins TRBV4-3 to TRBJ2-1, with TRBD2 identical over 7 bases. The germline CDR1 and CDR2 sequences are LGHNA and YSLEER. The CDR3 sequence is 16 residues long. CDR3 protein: CASSQDPGGSYNEQFF. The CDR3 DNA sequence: TGCGCCAGCAGCCAAGATCCGGGAGGCTCCTACAATGAACAGTTCTTC.

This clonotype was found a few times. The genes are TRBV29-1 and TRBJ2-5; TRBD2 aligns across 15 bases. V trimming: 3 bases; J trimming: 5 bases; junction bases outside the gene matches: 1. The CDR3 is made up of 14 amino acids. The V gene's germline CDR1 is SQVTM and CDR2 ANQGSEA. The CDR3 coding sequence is TGCAGCGTTGAGGGGACTAGCGGGAGGGAGACCCAGTACTTC. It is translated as CSVEGTSGRETQYF. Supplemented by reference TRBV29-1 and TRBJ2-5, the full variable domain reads SAVISQKPSRDICQRGTSLTIQCQVDSQVTMMFWYRQQPGQSLTLIATANQGSEATYESGFVIDKFPISRPNLTFSTLTVSNMSPEDSSIYLCSVEGTSGRETQYFGPGTRLLVL.

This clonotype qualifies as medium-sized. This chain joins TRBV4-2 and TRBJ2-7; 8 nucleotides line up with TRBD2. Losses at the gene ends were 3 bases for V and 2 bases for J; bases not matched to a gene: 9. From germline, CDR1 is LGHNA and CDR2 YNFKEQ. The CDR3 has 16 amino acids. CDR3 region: CASSHLPGTSAYEQYF. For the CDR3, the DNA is TGTGCCAGCAGCCACCTCCCGGGGACTAGTGCCTACGAGCAGTACTTC.